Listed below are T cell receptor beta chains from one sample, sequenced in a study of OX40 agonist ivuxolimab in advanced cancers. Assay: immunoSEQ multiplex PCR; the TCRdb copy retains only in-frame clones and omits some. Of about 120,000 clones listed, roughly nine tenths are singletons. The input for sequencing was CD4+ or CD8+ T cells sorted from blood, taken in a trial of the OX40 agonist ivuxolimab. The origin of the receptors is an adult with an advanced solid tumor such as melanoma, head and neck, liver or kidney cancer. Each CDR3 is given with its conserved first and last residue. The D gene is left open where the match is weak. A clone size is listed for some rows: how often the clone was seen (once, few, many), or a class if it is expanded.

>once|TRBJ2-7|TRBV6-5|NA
CASRRHPSYEQYF
TGTGCCAGTCGACGACACCCGTCCTACGAGCAGTACTTC
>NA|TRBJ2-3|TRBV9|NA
CASSPRSWETSTDTQYF
TGTGCCAGCAGCCCTAGGTCCTGGGAGACTAGCACAGATACGCAGTATTTT
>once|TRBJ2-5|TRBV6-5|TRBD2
CASSYSSGGRETQYF
TGTGCCAGCAGTTACTCGAGCGGGGGACGAGAGACCCAGTACTTC
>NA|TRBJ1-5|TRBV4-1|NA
CASSRMAGFSNQPQHF
TGCGCCAGCAGCCGAATGGCAGGGTTTAGCAATCAGCCCCAGCATTTT
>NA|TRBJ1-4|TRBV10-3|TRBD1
CAISESAGGAATNEKLFF
TGTGCCATCAGTGAGTCGGCAGGGGGCGCGGCAACTAATGAAAAACTGTTTTTT
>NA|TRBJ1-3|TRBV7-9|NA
CASSSGNTIYF
TGTGCCAGCAGCTCTGGAAACACCATATATTTT
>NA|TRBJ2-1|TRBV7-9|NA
CASSSRLAGLNEQFF
TGTGCCAGCAGTTCCCGACTGGCGGGGCTCAATGAGCAGTTCTTC
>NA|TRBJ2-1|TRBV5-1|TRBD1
CASSLGTGGNNEQFF
TGCGCCAGCAGCTTGGGGACAGGGGGAAACAATGAGCAGTTCTTC
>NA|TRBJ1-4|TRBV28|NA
CASSQTGPFNEKLFF
TGTGCCAGCAGCCAAACAGGGCCTTTTAATGAAAAACTGTTTTTT
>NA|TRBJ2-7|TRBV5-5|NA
CASSRPQKGGRREQYF
TGTGCCAGCAGTCGCCCCCAAAAGGGTGGCCGGCGCGAGCAGTACTTC
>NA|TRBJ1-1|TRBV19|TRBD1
CASHRGSVNTEAFF
TGTGCCAGCCACAGGGGGAGTGTGAACACTGAAGCTTTCTTT
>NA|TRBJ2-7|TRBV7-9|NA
CASSLGPGRYEQYF
TGTGCCAGCAGCTTAGGGCCGGGTAGATACGAGCAGTACTTC
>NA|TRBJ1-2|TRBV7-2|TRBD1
CASSPVGDRGTYGYTF
TGTGCCAGCAGCCCGGTGGGGGACAGGGGGACCTATGGCTACACCTTC
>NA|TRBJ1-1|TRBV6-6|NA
CASDMDMNTEAFF
TGTGCCAGCGACATGGACATGAACACTGAAGCTTTCTTT
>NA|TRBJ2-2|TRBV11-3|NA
CASSHDGGGGELFF
TGTGCCAGCAGCCACGACGGGGGAGGCGGGGAGCTGTTTTTT
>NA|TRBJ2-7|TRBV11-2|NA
CASRGQSDGVYEQYF
TGTGCCAGCAGAGGACAGAGTGACGGTGTTTACGAGCAGTACTTC
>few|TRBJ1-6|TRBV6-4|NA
CASSDSSMGANSPLHF
TGTGCCAGCAGTGACTCGAGTATGGGGGCTAATTCACCCCTCCACTTT
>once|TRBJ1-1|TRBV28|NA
CASSRIFNTEAFF
TGTGCCAGCAGCAGGATTTTCAACACTGAAGCTTTCTTT
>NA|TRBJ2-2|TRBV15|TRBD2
CATSRKLAGGTGELFF
TGTGCCACCAGCAGAAAGCTAGCGGGGGGTACCGGGGAGCTGTTTTTT
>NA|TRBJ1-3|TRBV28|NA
CASRSDGNTIYF
TGTGCCAGCAGATCGGACGGAAACACCATATATTTT
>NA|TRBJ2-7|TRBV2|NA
CASRTVMAGSQYEQYF
TGTGCCAGCAGGACGGTTATGGCAGGGTCACAGTACGAGCAGTACTTC
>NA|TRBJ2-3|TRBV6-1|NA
CASSEVGLGLTSRDTQYF
TGTGCCAGCAGTGAAGTAGGTCTAGGACTAACTAGCCGGGATACGCAGTATTTT
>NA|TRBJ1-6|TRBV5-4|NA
CASSSRGRLNSPLHF
TGTGCCAGCAGTTCGAGGGGACGCTTGAATTCACCCCTCCACTTT
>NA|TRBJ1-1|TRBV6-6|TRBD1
CASSRDRATEAFF
TGTGCCAGCAGTCGGGACAGGGCCACTGAAGCTTTCTTT
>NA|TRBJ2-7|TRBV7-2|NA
CASSLSRSLSYEQYF
TGTGCCAGCAGCTTATCAAGATCCCTCTCCTACGAGCAGTACTTC
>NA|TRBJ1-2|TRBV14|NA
CASSQQDFGYGYTF
TGTGCCAGCAGCCAACAGGACTTTGGCTATGGCTACACCTTC
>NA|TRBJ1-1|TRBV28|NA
CASSPGTAGDTEAFF
TGTGCCAGCAGTCCAGGGACGGCGGGGGACACTGAAGCTTTCTTT
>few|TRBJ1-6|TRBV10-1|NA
CASSEGYNSPLHF
TGCGCCAGCAGTGAGGGCTATAATTCACCCCTCCACTTT
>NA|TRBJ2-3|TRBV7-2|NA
CASSLGGRRTDTQYF
TGTGCCAGCAGCTTAGGGGGCCGCCGCACAGATACGCAGTATTTT
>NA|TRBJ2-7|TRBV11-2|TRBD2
CASSFGLAGGLDEQYF
TGTGCCAGCAGCTTTGGACTAGCGGGGGGGTTGGACGAGCAGTACTTC
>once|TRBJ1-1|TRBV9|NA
CASTRGGAMNTEAFF
TGTGCCAGCACCCGGGGGGGGGCGATGAACACTGAAGCTTTCTTT
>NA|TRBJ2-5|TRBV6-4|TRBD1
CASSEMTGDWYQETQYF
TGTGCCAGCAGTGAAATGACAGGGGATTGGTACCAAGAGACCCAGTACTTC